The clone carrying this T cell receptor beta chain turned up a few times. The data originate from a study of blood T cells in healthy people across ages. CDR1 MDHEN and CDR2 SYDVKM come from the germline V gene. The V gene lost 2 bases and the J gene lost 0 bases, with 7 bases spanning the gap. The CDR3 runs 15 residues. It was with a sample-barcoded 5' primer and a J-beta primer mix that a second PCR of about 6 to 12 cycles was run. TCRdb re-called the 5' RACE reads with MiXCR, one entry per CDR3 protein. The repertoire holds around 820,000 distinct CDR3 sequences, more than 20% seen once, with around 3.6% in the top ten. These records were also assigned to another study, of T cells of mothers and their children.

The sample comprised blood. The gene calls are TRBV28 and TRBJ1-4; no clear D gene. The sequence derives from a boy aged 5-17 years in good health. The CDR3 loop reads CASSLPGTTNEKLFF. CDR3 DNA: TGTGCCAGCAGTTTACCCGGGACAACTAATGAAAAACTGTTTTTT.